These 20 T cell receptor beta chains came from one sample sequenced in a study of cytomegalovirus exposure and HLA in healthy donors. Primers included in the PCR were 60 Vbeta and 13 Jbeta primers. The table came from immunoSEQ multiplex PCR; TCRdb's copy has only in-frame clones and leaves some out. The data contain about 120,000 clones, around 79% of them singletons. The sample taken for sequencing was PBMCs. These receptor sequences come from a woman aged 40-49 years in good health and CMV-seronegative.

With regard to this clone: Other DNA sequences from this sample encode an identical CDR3 as well. This chain connects TRBV9 to TRBJ2-7; D may be TRBD1 (5 bases). Trimming left V 3 bases short and J 4 bases short, with 5 bases between. Germline V gene lookup returns CDR1 SGDLS and CDR2 YYNGEE. The CDR3 covers 11 residues. This CDR3 reads CASSAGYEQYF. In nucleotides, the CDR3 is TGTGCCAGCAGCGCAGGGTACGAGCAGTACTTC.

The V gene is TRBV11-2, the J gene TRBJ2-1, with 7 bases identical to TRBD1. The CDR3 totals 15 residues. V dropped 1 base and J dropped 9; count of bases not matched to a gene: 9. CDR1 is SGHAT and CDR2 is FQNNGV in the germline V gene. The CDR3 spells CASSLAGTVGGEQFF. The CDR3 DNA follows: TGTGCCAGCAGCTTAGCAGGGACAGTGGGCGGTGAGCAGTTCTTC. The whole variable domain, remainder taken from reference TRBV11-2 and TRBJ2-1, is EAGVAQSPRYKIIEKRQSVAFWCNPISGHATLYWYQQILGQGPKLLIQFQNNGVVDDSQLPKDRFSAERLKGVDSTLKIQPAKLEDSAVYLCASSLAGTVGGEQFFGPGTRLTVL.

In its sample, this clone was seen a few times. This chain connects TRBV10-3 to TRBJ1-1; the match to TRBD1 covers 9 bases. The CDR3 is made up of 16 amino acids. Germline trimming cut 2 bases from V and 3 bases from J; bases unmatched to any gene: 7. Per germline, CDR1 ENHRY and CDR2 SYGVKD. CDR3 loop: CAISEGQGTGDTEAFF. The CDR3 DNA reads TGTGCCATCAGTGAGGGACAGGGGACGGGGGACACTGAAGCTTTCTTT.

This clone appeared a few times. V gene TRBV6-5 combines with J gene TRBJ1-2; a possible D gene is TRBD1 (5 bases). Trimming took 7 bases from V and 5 from J, leaving 14 bases between them. The CDR3 is 13 residues long. Germline-derived CDR1 and CDR2 are MNHEY and SVGAGI. DNA of the CDR3: TGTGCCAGCAAACTGCAGAGACAGTATGGCTACACCTTC. Translating gives CASKLQRQYGYTF.

Regarding this clone: The final CDR3 position lacks the conserved phenylalanine or tryptophan, pointing to a likely read error. The chain joins TRBV6-4 to TRBJ2-3; 7 nucleotides align to TRBD1. Per the germline V gene, CDR1 is MRHNA and CDR2 is SNTAGT. Trimming removed 6 bases from V and 3 bases from J; junction bases left unmatched: 18. The CDR3 consists of 18 residues. This CDR3 reads CASRPYNLGTVGTDTQYS. Written as DNA, the CDR3 is TGTGCCAGCAGGCCTTACAACCTCGGGACAGTGGGGACAGATACGCAGTATTCT.

The chain links TRBV15 to TRBJ1-2; D ambiguous. Trimming pared 0 bases from V and 0 bases from J, leaving 17 bases between. Per germline, CDR1 LNHNV and CDR2 YYDKDF (reference sequence). This CDR3 has 18 residues. This CDR3 reads CATSRDFPRTPTNYGYTF. In nucleotides, the CDR3 is TGTGCCACCAGCAGAGATTTCCCCAGAACACCAACTAACTATGGCTACACCTTC.

The rearrangement links TRBV7-9 to TRBJ1-2; D is uncertain. V lost 5 bases, J lost 8 bases, and 12 bases lay in between. The CDR3 runs 12 residues. Germline loops: CDR1 SEHNR, CDR2 FQNEAQ (reference sequence). The CDR3 nucleotides read TGTGCCAGCAGCCGGAGAGCGGGGGGCTACACCTTC. Its translation: CASSRRAGGYTF.

The chain joins TRBV11-2 to TRBJ2-2; unclear D gene. Per the germline V gene, CDR1 is SGHAT and CDR2 is FQNNGV. The CDR3 sequence is 15 residues long. V gave up 0 bases and J gave up 6 bases, with 11 bases separating them. Written as DNA, the CDR3 is TGTGCCAGCAGCTTAGAACCGGTCACGTCCGGGGAGCTGTTTTTT. Its protein product is CASSLEPVTSGELFF.

The chain has TRBV27 and TRBJ1-5, with TRBD1 matching over 9 bases. The CDR3 runs to 14 residues. Germline V gene sequence: CDR1 MNHEY, CDR2 SMNVEV (reference sequence). The trim removed 5 bases at V and 6 bases at J, leaving 5 bases unmatched. The CDR3 sequence: CASSLGTGFQPQHF. For the CDR3, the DNA is TGTGCCAGCAGTCTTGGGACAGGGTTTCAGCCCCAGCATTTT.

The chain links TRBV7-2 to TRBJ2-7; 10 positions agree with TRBD1. The CDR3 contains 17 residues. V lost 1 base to trimming and J lost 2 bases; unmatched junction nucleotides: 8. Germline assignment: CDR1 SGHTA and CDR2 FQGNSA. The CDR3 protein is CASSLVESGQGTYEQYF. The CDR3 DNA follows: TGTGCCAGCAGCTTAGTCGAATCGGGACAGGGGACCTACGAGCAGTACTTC.

V usage is TRBV15 and J usage is TRBJ2-7; D is unresolved. This CDR3 has 12 residues. CDR1 LNHNV and CDR2 YYDKDF come from the germline V gene (reference sequence). Trimming stripped 0 bases from V and 4 bases from J, with 4 bases between. CDR3 sequence (DNA): TGTGCCACCAGCAGAGATAGTTACGAGCAGTACTTC. This translates into CATSRDSYEQYF.

The V call is TRBV5-4, the J call TRBJ2-7; 9 positions agree with TRBD2. Germline CDR1 reads SGHNT; CDR2 reads YYREEE (reference sequence). The length of the CDR3 is 14 residues. Trimming removed 0 bases from V and 4 bases from J; junction bases left unmatched: 2. Here the CDR3 reads CASSLATSGYEQYF. The CDR3 bases are TGTGCCAGCAGCTTGGCGACTAGCGGATACGAGCAGTACTTC.

Only one count was recorded for this clone. This rearrangement joins TRBV5-1 to TRBJ1-2; the match to TRBD1 covers 10 bases. The CDR3 has 15 residues. Germline V gene lookup returns CDR1 SGHRS and CDR2 YFSETQ. V was pared by 4 bases and J by 8 bases, with 11 bases of the junction left unmatched. The CDR3 spells CASSLGTGEMDGYTF. The CDR3 region has the DNA TGCGCCAGCAGCCTGGGGACAGGGGAGATGGACGGCTACACCTTC. The entire variable domain, with the rest obtained from reference TRBV5-1 and TRBJ1-2, is as follows: KAGVTQTPRYLIKTRGQQVTLSCSPISGHRSVSWYQQTPGQGLQFLFEYFSETQRNKGNFPGRFSGRQFSNSRSEMNVSTLELGDSALYLCASSLGTGEMDGYTFGSGTRLTVV.

V usage is TRBV29-1 and J usage is TRBJ2-3; D possibly corresponds to TRBD1 (6 bases). The CDR3 is 14 amino acids. The germline V and J ends were trimmed by 4 bases and 0 bases, with 11 bases remaining between them. The V gene's germline CDR1 is SQVTM and CDR2 ANQGSEA. The CDR3 DNA follows: TGCAGCGTTGTACAGGGACCTAGCACAGATACGCAGTATTTT. Encoded protein: CSVVQGPSTDTQYF.

The J gene is TRBJ1-2, the V gene TRBV18; D uncertain. CDR1 KGHSH and CDR2 LQKENI come from the germline V gene. This CDR3 is built from 14 residues. The V gene lost 3 bases and the J gene lost 10 bases, with 18 bases spanning the gap. The CDR3 nucleotides read TGTGCCAGCTCACCGAGGTTCCCCCCCTTGGACTACACCTTC. This encodes CASSPRFPPLDYTF.

The rearrangement uses TRBV1 and TRBJ2-3; TRBD2, the table's D call, was not compared with the DNA. TRBV1 is a known pseudogene. This CDR3 is 17 amino acids long. This CDR3 is CTSSQDPDAVVTDTQYF. The CDR3 nucleotides are TGCACCAGCAGCCAAGATCCTGATGCGGTAGTCACAGATACGCAGTATTTT.

Details on this clone: An end of the junction does not agree with germline; a read error may underlie this. The rearrangement links TRBV10-3 to TRBJ1-6; 7 positions agree with TRBD1. Per the germline V gene, CDR1 is ENHRY and CDR2 is SYGVKD. There are 18 residues in the CDR3. CDR3 amino acids: CAISESRQGSFVNSPLHF. CDR3 bases: TGCGCCATCAGTGAGTCGAGACAGGGCTCCTTCGTGAATTCACCCCTCCACTTT.

As for this clone: Sequence at one end of the junction differs from germline and may be a read error. The chain joins TRBV7-9 to TRBJ1-2; the D is unclear. CDR1 and CDR2 (germline): SEHNR, FQNEAQ (reference sequence). The CDR3 totals 13 residues. The CDR3 is CSSSPETSYGYTF. CDR3 in DNA: TGTTCCAGCAGCCCGGAGACGAGCTATGGCTACACCTTC. Complete variable domain (other parts from reference TRBV7-9 and TRBJ1-2): DTGVSQNPRHKITKRGQNVTFRCDPISEHNRLYWYRQTLGQGPEFLTYFQNEAQLEKSRLLSDRFSAERPKGSFSTLEIQRTEQGDSAMYLCSSSPETSYGYTFGSGTRLTVV.

The V and J genes are TRBV7-2 and TRBJ2-1; 7 positions agree with TRBD1. The V gene's germline CDR1 is SGHTA and CDR2 FQGNSA. The CDR3 extends over 14 amino acids. V lost 5 bases to trimming and J lost 4 bases; unmatched junction nucleotides: 5. The CDR3 is CASSNAGGYNEQFF. For the CDR3, the DNA is TGTGCCAGCAGCAATGCAGGGGGATACAATGAGCAGTTCTTC.

This clone occurred a few times. CDR3 amino acids: CASSSYREPNDQAFF. CDR3 coding DNA: TGTGCCAGCAGTTCATACCGGGAACCTAACGATCAGGCTTTCTTT. The chain carries TRBV6-5 and TRBJ1-1, with D uncertain. V lost 4 bases and J 11 bases, leaving 23 bases between the germline ends. Germline V CDR1 and CDR2: MNHEY, SVGAGI. CDR3 length: 15 residues.